The entry below gives a single TCR beta chain sequence along with its context. Its antigen is as yet unknown. The data derive from a study of synovial regulatory T cells in juvenile arthritis. Background on the study: Six or seven patients were on methotrexate and three were untreated. Study findings and constraints: Synovial Teff and blood CPL repertoires partially overlapped with iaTreg TCR repertoires, which were largely patient-private. TCR diversity was lower in inflammation-associated blood Treg cells than in other blood Treg cells.

The protocol was immunoSEQ multiplex PCR, while the TCRdb copy is restricted to in-frame clones and leaves out a portion. This table lists 7,500 to 10,000 clones. The CDR3 extends over 13 amino acids. No DNA sequence is on record. The sequence was obtained from a donor younger than 30 with juvenile idiopathic arthritis. Sequencing input: Treg cells from blood. Documented subset: remaining (HLA-DR-negative) circulating blood Treg cells. The V and J genes are TRBV21-1 and TRBJ1-5; TCRdb names TRBD1, which stays unverified in the absence of DNA. TRBV21-1 is an annotated pseudogene. This CDR3 reads CAEDRGPNQPQHF.